This T cell receptor (beta chain) was profiled in a study of OX40 agonist ivuxolimab in advanced cancers. Study background: Hepatocellular carcinoma, melanoma, renal cell or head and neck cancer was diagnosed in the dose-escalation patients.

Points on this clone: Antigen unknown.

Autoimmune disease history or systemic immunosuppression led to patients being barred. Data came from immunoSEQ multiplex PCR; TCRdb stores just in-frame clones and leaves some out. Of about 34,000 clones in the sample, approximately 82% were seen once. Germline-derived CDR1 and CDR2 are MGHRA and YSYEKL. V shed 3 bases and J shed 3 bases, with 11 bases lying between them. The CDR3 loop spans 15 amino acids. Overall study results and limits: Partial responders at 0.1-3.0 mg/kg showed near-lowest clonal expansion.

This TCR was recovered from an adult with an advanced solid tumor such as melanoma, head and neck, liver or kidney cancer. The chain is built from TRBV4-1 and TRBJ2-2; D gene uncertain. Sequences were derived from CD4+ or CD8+ T cells sorted from blood, sampled in a trial of the OX40 agonist ivuxolimab. For the CDR3, the DNA is TGCGCCAGCAGCCAGTACTACCCCTACACCGGGGAGCTGTTTTTT. Translated, it gives CASSQYYPYTGELFF.